Shown below are 30 T cell receptor beta chains from a single sample sequenced in a study of cytomegalovirus exposure and HLA in healthy donors. PCR employed 60 Vbeta and 13 Jbeta primers. Sequenced by immunoSEQ multiplex PCR; TCRdb stores in-frame clones only, minus some. The sample lists about 140,000 clones, over 60% occurring once. The specimen sequenced was PBMCs. The receptor source for this set is a man between 40 and 49 years old in good health and CMV-seropositive.

This chain joins TRBV6-5 and TRBJ2-7; D may be TRBD2 (5 bases). There are 13 residues in the CDR3. CDR1 is MNHEY, CDR2 SVGAGI, per germline. The V end lost 8 bases, the J end lost 4 bases, and 15 bases lay between the germline ends. CDR3 coding DNA: TGTGCCAGCGGTTGGGCGGGTTCGTACGAGCAGTACTTC. Amino acid sequence: CASGWAGSYEQYF.

This clone was seen a handful of times. The chain has TRBV7-2 and TRBJ1-1; unclear D gene. The CDR3 runs to 14 residues. Trimming removed 2 bases from V and 0 bases from J, with 7 bases in between. The germline V gene encodes CDR1 SGHTA and CDR2 FQGNSA. CDR3 residues: CASSLQIMNTEAFF. In DNA, the CDR3 is TGTGCCAGCAGCTTACAGATAATGAACACTGAAGCTTTCTTT.

V usage is TRBV6-5 and J usage is TRBJ2-1; TRBD2 matches 8 bases. Germline V lookup: CDR1 MNHEY, CDR2 SVGAGI. The CDR3 totals 11 residues. V dropped 7 bases and J dropped 13; count of bases not matched to a gene: 6. Here the CDR3 reads CASTSGGGQFF. CDR3 DNA sequence: TGTGCCAGCACCTCCGGGGGGGGACAGTTCTTC.

V is TRBV11-3 and J is TRBJ2-1; 7 positions match TRBD1. Germline assignment: CDR1 SGHNT and CDR2 YENEEA. With 6 bases clipped from V and 4 bases from J, the junction kept 3 bases outside the gene matches. The CDR3 spans 13 residues. In DNA, the CDR3 is TGTGCCAGCAGTTTACAGGGGTACAATGAGCAGTTCTTC. This gives the protein CASSLQGYNEQFF.

This sequence joins TRBV30 and TRBJ2-7; 8 nucleotides agree with TRBD2. The V segment lost 0 bases and the J segment 4 bases; nucleotides outside the gene matches: 8. The CDR3 runs to 15 residues. The germline V gene has CDR1 GTSNPN and CDR2 SVGIG (reference sequence). DNA of the CDR3: TGTGCCTGGAGTGTACAGGCGGGAGGTCGGTACGAGCAGTACTTC. The encoded protein is CAWSVQAGGRYEQYF.

The gene calls are TRBV19 and TRBJ1-1; 8 bases map to TRBD1. CDR3 length: 12 amino acids. Trimming took 9 bases from V and 6 from J; bases not matched to a gene: 6. Germline V gives CDR1 LNHDA, CDR2 SQIVND (reference sequence). As DNA, the CDR3 is TGTGCCAGCGACAGGGGTGGGGCTGAAGCTTTCTTT. This encodes CASDRGGAEAFF.

The J gene is TRBJ2-7, the V gene TRBV7-2, with a possible D match to TRBD1 (5 bases). CDR3 length equals 15 residues. Trimming took off 3 bases at V and 7 bases at J, with 19 bases between the two ends. Germline-derived CDR1 and CDR2 are SGHTA and FQGNSA. CDR3 sequence reads: CASSFRLTGNEEQYF. CDR3 bases: TGTGCCAGCAGCTTCCGATTAACAGGTAATGAAGAGCAGTACTTC.

This clone was picked up many times. The genes are TRBV12-2 and TRBJ1-5; the D call in the table, TRBD1, was not verified against the DNA. TRBV12-2 is a pseudogene locus. This CDR3 spans 18 amino acids. CDR3 nucleotides: TGTGCAAGTCGCTTAGGGACAGGGATATGGCTAAGCAATCAGCCCCAGCATTTT. This gives the protein CASRLGTGIWLSNQPQHF.

The chain has TRBV29-1 and TRBJ2-7, with D perhaps TRBD2 (6 bases). V was clipped by 2 bases and J by 3 bases, with 17 bases between them. Germline V gives CDR1 SQVTM, CDR2 ANQGSEA. CDR3 length: 15 residues. CDR3 nucleotides: TGCAGCGTTGAACTCGTCGCGGGGTCCCACTACGAGCAGTACTTC. It encodes CSVELVAGSHYEQYF.

This clone showed up just a few times. J is TRBJ2-7 and V is TRBV5-1, with D possibly being TRBD1 (6 bases). CDR3 length: 14 residues. The V end was cut by 2 bases, the J end by 3 bases, with 12 bases between. Germline loops: CDR1 SGHRS, CDR2 YFSETQ. CDR3 DNA: TGCGCCAGCAGCTTTGACAGGCCGGACTACGAGCAGTACTTC. This sequence encodes CASSFDRPDYEQYF.

The J gene is TRBJ1-2, the V gene TRBV6-1; 7 bases fit TRBD1. V was pared by 0 bases and J by 7 bases, with 14 bases of the junction left unmatched. CDR3 length: 17 residues. Germline V gene lookup returns CDR1 MNHNS and CDR2 SASEGT. In DNA form, the CDR3 reads TGTGCCAGCAGTGAAGCACCGCGCGGCAGGGGGAGACGTGGCTACACCTTC. As protein: CASSEAPRGRGRRGYTF.

The chain has TRBV7-9 and TRBJ1-6; possible D gene TRBD1, 5 bases. With 4 bases removed from V and 0 bases from J, the gap between germline ends came to 7 bases. Germline V gives CDR1 SEHNR, CDR2 FQNEAQ (reference sequence). The CDR3 is 15 residues long. The DNA of the CDR3 is TGTGCCAGCAGCTCCGACAGCTCCTATAATTCACCCCTCCACTTT. It is translated as CASSSDSSYNSPLHF.

V is TRBV27 and J is TRBJ1-5; perhaps TRBD1 as D (5 bases). This CDR3 region has 15 residues. CDR1 MNHEY and CDR2 SMNVEV come from the germline V gene (reference sequence). V was cut by 2 bases and J by 1 base, with 9 bases left in between. CDR3 nucleotides: TGTGCCAGCAGTTTAATGGGGGGGAGCAATCAGCCCCAGCATTTT. Translating gives CASSLMGGSNQPQHF.

V usage is TRBV7-9 and J usage is TRBJ2-5; TRBD1 agrees at 8 bases. Germline V gene lookup returns CDR1 SEHNR and CDR2 FQNEAQ (reference sequence). The J segment lost 4 bases and the V segment lost 5 bases, leaving 9 bases of the junction unmatched. The CDR3 covers 15 residues. The CDR3 DNA follows: TGTGCCAGCAGCGGACAGGGAGGAAGAGGAGAGACCCAGTACTTC. Translated, it gives CASSGQGGRGETQYF.

The chain employs TRBV5-4 and TRBJ2-7; 7 bases are a match to TRBD1. The germline gives CDR1 SGHNT, CDR2 YYREEE (reference sequence). This CDR3 region has 14 residues. The ends lost 2 bases at V and 2 bases at J; junction bases unmatched: 4. The CDR3 region has the DNA TGTGCCAGCAGCTTAACCGGGACAGCCTACGAGCAGTACTTC. This gives the protein CASSLTGTAYEQYF. Variable domain in full (rest from reference TRBV5-4 and TRBJ2-7): ETGVTQSPTHLIKTRGQQVTLRCSSQSGHNTVSWYQQALGQGPQFIFQYYREEENGRGNFPPRFSGLQFPNYSSELNVNALELDDSALYLCASSLTGTAYEQYFGPGTRLTVT.

The CDR3 sequence: CASTSGTGIYEQYF. As DNA, the CDR3 is TGCGCCAGCACCTCCGGGACAGGGATCTACGAGCAGTACTTC. V is TRBV5-1 and J is TRBJ2-7, with TRBD1 matching over 9 bases. Germline V gene sequence: CDR1 SGHRS, CDR2 YFSETQ. This CDR3 comprises 14 residues. V was pared by 6 bases and J by 3 bases, with 7 bases of the junction left unmatched.

This chain uses TRBV9 with TRBJ1-4, with 7 nucleotides matching TRBD1. Trimming at V came to 4 bases and at J to 7 bases, leaving 10 bases not matched to a gene. The CDR3 has 15 residues. Germline loops: CDR1 SGDLS, CDR2 YYNGEE. CDR3 DNA sequence: TGTGCCAGCAGCCAAGGACAGGCTAGTGCTGAAAAACTGTTTTTT. This gives the protein CASSQGQASAEKLFF. The entire variable domain, with the rest obtained from reference TRBV9 and TRBJ1-4, is as follows: DSGVTQTPKHLITATGQRVTLRCSPRSGDLSVYWYQQSLDQGLQFLIQYYNGEERAKGNILERFSAQQFPDLHSELNLSSLELGDSALYFCASSQGQASAEKLFFGSGTQLSVL.

The chain links TRBV7-6 to TRBJ2-7; the match to TRBD2 covers 8 bases. This CDR3 has 16 amino acids. V lost 5 bases to trimming and J lost 0 bases; unmatched junction nucleotides: 9. The germline V gene encodes CDR1 SGHVS and CDR2 FNYEAQ. CDR3 in amino acids: CASSLGGGPLSYEQYF. CDR3 in DNA: TGTGCCAGCAGCCTCGGGGGGGGGCCCCTCTCCTACGAGCAGTACTTC.

This chain links TRBV12-5 with TRBJ1-1; D gene unclear. This CDR3 is built from 15 residues. Trimming cost V 4 bases and J 0 bases, with 12 bases left between them. CDR1 is LGHNT and CDR2 is FRNRAP in the germline V gene. CDR3 protein: CASGSGVLMNTEAFF. In DNA form, the CDR3 reads TGTGCTAGTGGTTCTGGAGTTCTCATGAACACTGAAGCTTTCTTT.

This clone came up a few times. The chain couples TRBV5-1 to TRBJ2-3, with TRBD1 matching 10 bases. This CDR3 has 16 amino acids. V lost 3 bases and J lost 1; bases outside the gene matches: 5. CDR1 and CDR2 from the germline V gene are SGHRS and YFSETQ. The chain's CDR3 is CASSSLGTGGTDTQYF. DNA of the CDR3: TGCGCCAGCAGCTCCTTGGGGACAGGGGGCACAGATACGCAGTATTTT. Using reference TRBV5-1 and TRBJ2-3 for the parts outside the CDR3, the full variable domain is KAGVTQTPRYLIKTRGQQVTLSCSPISGHRSVSWYQQTPGQGLQFLFEYFSETQRNKGNFPGRFSGRQFSNSRSEMNVSTLELGDSALYLCASSSLGTGGTDTQYFGPGTRLTVL.

This clone was counted only a few times. This sequence joins TRBV2 and TRBJ1-4; D not resolved. Deletions cut 5 bases from V and 4 bases from J, with 8 bases between. The CDR3 runs to 13 residues. Germline lookup yields CDR1 SNHLY and CDR2 FYNNEI. The CDR3, as DNA: TGTGCCAGCAGTCAAGGGCTTAATGAAAAACTGTTTTTT. Its translation: CASSQGLNEKLFF.

This chain links TRBV13 with TRBJ2-3; 7 nucleotides align to TRBD2. The length of the CDR3 is 20 residues. Germline V gene lookup returns CDR1 PRHDT and CDR2 FYEKMQ (reference sequence). V was clipped by 6 bases and J by 4 bases; unmatched bases: 25. The CDR3 protein is CASSRLVRKEGRAGADTQYF. The CDR3 nucleotides read TGTGCCAGCAGTCGCCTTGTACGAAAGGAGGGGAGGGCCGGGGCAGATACGCAGTATTTT.

The CDR3 region has the DNA TGTGCCAGCAGCCCCGACAGGGTTTCCTACGAGCAGTACTTC. Its protein product is CASSPDRVSYEQYF. The chain joins TRBV21-1 to TRBJ2-7; the tabulated D call, TRBD1, remains unverified against the DNA. TRBV21-1 counts as a pseudogene. The CDR3 loop spans 14 amino acids.

The rearrangement links TRBV6-5 to TRBJ2-3; D perhaps matches TRBD1 (5 bases). Trimming cost V 5 bases and J 4 bases, with 13 bases left between them. The CDR3 sequence is 14 residues long. The germline CDR1 and CDR2 sequences are MNHEY and SVGAGI. The CDR3 protein is CASSKTTGPDTQYF. CDR3 DNA: TGTGCCAGCAGTAAGACCACAGGTCCAGATACGCAGTATTTT.

The V and J genes are TRBV6-1 and TRBJ2-7, with a weak D call TRBD1 (6 bases). Germline values: CDR1 MNHNS, CDR2 SASEGT. There are 15 residues in the CDR3. V was clipped by 2 bases and J by 5 bases, with 16 bases between them. CDR3 coding DNA: TGTGCCAGCAGTGAAACAACAGGGATACGCCACGAGCAGTACTTC. Amino acid sequence: CASSETTGIRHEQYF.

This sequence joins TRBV9 and TRBJ2-1, with 12 bases identical to TRBD2. The CDR3 sequence is 16 residues long. V dropped 4 bases and J dropped 6; count of bases not matched to a gene: 8. CDR1 is SGDLS and CDR2 is YYNGEE in the germline V gene. The CDR3 DNA sequence: TGTGCCAGCAGCTATGGACTAGCGGGAAGGGGCAATGAGCAGTTCTTC. As protein: CASSYGLAGRGNEQFF.

This CDR3 is CASKDPAGAGNEQYF. DNA for the CDR3: TGTGCCAGCAAAGATCCGGCGGGAGCGGGAAACGAGCAGTACTTC. V and J are TRBV6-5 and TRBJ2-7; TRBD2 matches at 7 bases. With 7 bases clipped from V and 5 bases from J, the junction kept 14 bases outside the gene matches. Germline-derived CDR1 and CDR2 are MNHEY and SVGAGI. The CDR3 is 15 amino acids.

This clone has more than one count but fewer than ten. The chain carries TRBV7-9 and TRBJ2-5; TRBD2 matches 8 bases. The germline CDR1 and CDR2 sequences are SEHNR and FQNEAQ (reference sequence). The CDR3 loop spans 15 amino acids. J was trimmed by 1 base and V by 2 bases; bases with no gene match: 3. The CDR3 loop reads CASSLNGLAQETQYF. The CDR3 bases are TGTGCCAGCAGCTTAAATGGACTAGCCCAAGAGACCCAGTACTTC.

This clone occurred once. The J gene is TRBJ2-7, the V gene TRBV5-1, with 7 bases that match TRBD1. The CDR3 is 15 residues long. Germline V gene sequence: CDR1 SGHRS, CDR2 YFSETQ. V shed 4 bases, J shed 0 bases, and the junction held 7 bases outside the gene matches. The CDR3 region is CASSQGQPLSYEQYF. CDR3 coding DNA: TGCGCCAGCAGCCAGGGACAGCCCCTCTCCTACGAGCAGTACTTC.

This chain joins TRBV25-1 and TRBJ2-1; 10 bases fit TRBD2. The germline gives CDR1 MGHDK, CDR2 SYGVNS. The CDR3 is made up of 16 amino acids. V was clipped by 3 bases and J by 8 bases; unmatched bases: 10. The CDR3 protein is CASSDWPSGSSDEQFF. The CDR3 bases are TGTGCCAGCAGTGATTGGCCTAGCGGGAGTTCGGATGAGCAGTTCTTC.